This passage covers 21 T cell receptor beta chains from one sample sequenced in a study of T cell changes during pregnancy in multiple sclerosis. The table came from immunoSEQ multiplex PCR; TCRdb's copy has only in-frame clones and leaves some out. There are around 100,000 clones in the sample; around 93% occur only once, and about 2% lies in the top ten. The source material was peripheral blood, sampled after pregnancy. The receptors stem from a female donor with multiple sclerosis, enrolled in a pregnancy study.

V usage is TRBV6-5 and J usage is TRBJ1-5; D may be TRBD1 (5 bases). The CDR3 contains 15 residues. The V and J ends lost 0 bases and 3 bases respectively, with 9 bases between them. Germline CDR1 reads MNHEY; CDR2 reads SVGAGI. In DNA form, the CDR3 reads TGTGCCAGCAGTTACTCGGGGCAGCTCAATCAGCCCCAGCATTTT. Translating it yields CASSYSGQLNQPQHF.

The rearrangement joins TRBV18 to TRBJ2-3; TRBD2 agrees at 8 bases. Losses at the gene ends were 8 bases for V and 4 bases for J; bases not matched to a gene: 8. Germline-derived CDR1 and CDR2 are KGHSH and LQKENI. The CDR3 is 14 amino acids. DNA of the CDR3: TGTGCCAGCAGGCCGGGACTAGGTGCAGATACGCAGTATTTT. It codes for CASRPGLGADTQYF. Variable domain in full (rest from reference TRBV18 and TRBJ2-3): NAGVMQNPRHLVRRRGQEARLRCSPMKGHSHVYWYRQLPEEGLKFMVYLQKENIIDESGMPKERFSAEFPKEGPSILRIQQVVRGDSAAYFCASRPGLGADTQYFGPGTRLTVL.

The V and J genes are TRBV9 and TRBJ1-3, with D unresolved. Trimming shortened V by 0 bases and J by 2 bases, and 9 bases separated the two germline ends. The CDR3 runs 15 residues. Germline V gives CDR1 SGDLS, CDR2 YYNGEE. Written as DNA, the CDR3 is TGTGCCAGCAGCGTAGAGGAGGCAGCTGGAAACACCATATATTTT. Amino acid sequence: CASSVEEAAGNTIYF.

This chain uses TRBV7-6 with TRBJ2-1, with 11 bases fitting TRBD2. J gave up 6 bases and V 1 base, and 20 bases lay outside the gene matches. The CDR3 has 21 residues. Per the germline V gene, CDR1 is SGHVS and CDR2 is FNYEAQ. CDR3 nucleotide sequence: TGTGCCAGCAGCTTAGAAGTTGCAGGGAGTCTAGCGGGGGGAACTGTCAATGAGCAGTTCTTC. It codes for CASSLEVAGSLAGGTVNEQFF.

The chain uses TRBV10-3 and TRBJ2-2; TRBD1 might be the D (5 bases). Germline V CDR1 and CDR2: ENHRY, SYGVKD. The CDR3 has 15 amino acids. Trimming stripped 6 bases from V and 6 bases from J, with 17 bases between. The CDR3 DNA sequence: TGTGCCATCAGGGGGCGGCAGGGTGCCCCCGGGGAGCTGTTTTTT. As protein: CAIRGRQGAPGELFF.

The chain carries TRBV4-2 and TRBJ2-5; D may be TRBD2 (6 bases). Germline values: CDR1 LGHNA, CDR2 YNFKEQ. The CDR3 runs to 14 residues. Trimming shortened V by 5 bases and J by 1 base, and 11 bases separated the two germline ends. CDR3 in DNA: TGTGCCAGCAGCGCCTCTAGCGTCCAAGAGACCCAGTACTTC. Its protein is CASSASSVQETQYF.

The V call is TRBV7-3, the J call TRBJ1-1; D is unclear. CDR1 is SGHTA, CDR2 FQGTGA, per germline. This CDR3 contains 14 residues. With 5 bases removed from V and 7 bases from J, the gap between germline ends came to 17 bases. CDR3 nucleotide sequence: TGTGCCAGCAGCAGAGTAGGAGCTGCCTATGAAGCTTTCTTT. Its protein is CASSRVGAAYEAFF.

V is TRBV4-1 and J is TRBJ1-1; D is unresolved. The V gene's germline CDR1 is MGHRA and CDR2 YSYEKL. Trimming cost V 1 base and J 6 bases, with 15 bases left between them. CDR3 size: 15 residues. The CDR3, as DNA: TGCGCCAGCAGCCAAGCTAGTTGGGAGGGCTCTGAAGCTTTCTTT. Protein sequence: CASSQASWEGSEAFF.

The chain has TRBV6-1 and TRBJ2-2, with 9 bases lining up with TRBD2. There are 15 residues in the CDR3. Germline V lookup: CDR1 MNHNS, CDR2 SASEGT. V lost 8 bases and J lost 3; bases outside the gene matches: 7. The CDR3 DNA sequence: TGTGCCAGCGTGGGGCTAGCGGGGTACACCGGGGAGCTGTTTTTT. It codes for CASVGLAGYTGELFF.

The chain combines TRBV10-3 with TRBJ1-5, with 8 bases matching TRBD1. CDR3 length equals 14 residues. V gave up 8 bases and J gave up 1 base; unmatched junction bases: 4. Germline V CDR1 and CDR2: ENHRY, SYGVKD. Here the CDR3 DNA reads TGTGCCATCGGGGGACAGGCGAGCAATCAGCCCCAGCATTTT. This gives the protein CAIGGQASNQPQHF.

This chain uses TRBV7-9 with TRBJ1-6; D unclear. The CDR3 spans 11 residues. The germline V and J ends were trimmed by 3 bases and 11 bases, with 5 bases remaining between them. Germline assignment: CDR1 SEHNR and CDR2 FQNEAQ (reference sequence). For the CDR3, the DNA is TGTGCCAGCAGCTTGGGCGCACCCCTCCACTTT. This translates into CASSLGAPLHF.

V and J are TRBV11-2 and TRBJ2-7, with TRBD1 matching over 9 bases. V lost 4 bases, J lost 6 bases, and 7 bases stayed unmatched. The CDR3 covers 14 residues. Germline V CDR1 and CDR2: SGHAT, FQNNGV. The CDR3 sequence is CASSSPGQGREQYF. The CDR3 DNA follows: TGTGCCAGCAGCTCCCCGGGACAGGGTCGCGAGCAGTACTTC.

For the CDR3, the DNA is TGTGCCAGCAGCTTAGTTCAAGCGGACTACGAGCAGTACTTC. It yields the protein CASSLVQADYEQYF. The rearrangement uses TRBV7-9 and TRBJ2-7; TRBD2 might be the D (5 bases). This CDR3 is built from 14 residues. CDR1 and CDR2 from the germline V gene are SEHNR and FQNEAQ (reference sequence). The germline V and J ends were trimmed by 1 base and 3 bases, with 10 bases remaining between them.

This clone showed up just once. CDR3 sequence: CASSSQGAGTEAFF. The CDR3 DNA reads TGTGCCAGCAGCTCCCAGGGGGCCGGCACTGAAGCTTTCTTT. The rearrangement uses TRBV7-3 and TRBJ1-1, with 8 bases that match TRBD1. The CDR3 is 14 amino acids. Germline V lookup: CDR1 SGHTA, CDR2 FQGTGA. After removal of 4 bases from V and 4 bases from J, the junction contained 5 bases not matched to a gene.

The rearrangement joins TRBV5-1 to TRBJ1-5; no reliable D call. Germline assignment: CDR1 SGHRS and CDR2 YFSETQ. The V end lost 2 bases, the J end lost 0 bases, and 6 bases lay between the germline ends. The CDR3 length is 14 residues. CDR3 amino acids: CASSFGDSNQPQHF. CDR3 nucleotides: TGCGCCAGCAGCTTCGGGGATAGCAATCAGCCCCAGCATTTT.

The rearrangement uses TRBV5-3 and TRBJ2-7; 16 bases match TRBD2. TRBV5-3 is designated an ORF whose function remains uncertain. This CDR3 contains 20 residues. Trimming took 3 bases from V and 3 from J; bases not matched to a gene: 15. In DNA form, the CDR3 reads TGTGCCAGAAGCTCGCAGGGACTAGCGGGAGGGCTGGGAGGCCTCTACGAGCAGTACTTC. Its translation: CARSSQGLAGGLGGLYEQYF.

This sequence joins TRBV7-9 and TRBJ2-1; D gene unclear. Germline lookup yields CDR1 SEHNR and CDR2 FQNEAQ (reference sequence). Trimming shortened V by 1 base and J by 6 bases, and 7 bases separated the two germline ends. CDR3 length: 13 amino acids. CDR3 in amino acids: CASSLVSVNEQFF. The CDR3 DNA sequence: TGTGCCAGCAGCTTAGTCAGCGTCAATGAGCAGTTCTTC.

V usage is TRBV30 and J usage is TRBJ1-2; 12 bases are a match to TRBD1. Germline V CDR1 and CDR2: GTSNPN, SVGIG (reference sequence). This CDR3 is 14 amino acids long. J was trimmed by 8 bases and V by 1 base; bases with no gene match: 5. This CDR3 reads CAWSEGQGARGYTF. CDR3 DNA sequence: TGTGCCTGGAGTGAGGGACAGGGGGCTAGGGGCTACACCTTC.

The chain couples TRBV10-3 to TRBJ1-5, with D perhaps matching TRBD1 (6 bases). The V end lost 0 bases, the J end lost 5 bases, and 8 bases lay between the germline ends. Germline V gene sequence: CDR1 ENHRY, CDR2 SYGVKD. The CDR3 runs to 14 residues. The CDR3 DNA sequence: TGTGCCATCAGTGAGTCCAGGGGAGATCAGCCCCAGCATTTT. It translates to CAISESRGDQPQHF.

This clone occurred a few times. The rearrangement uses TRBV6-6 and TRBJ2-7; TRBD1 aligns across 9 bases. Per the germline V gene, CDR1 is MNHNY and CDR2 is SVGAGI (reference sequence). CDR3 size: 16 residues. After removal of 4 bases from V and 2 bases from J, the junction contained 9 bases not matched to a gene. As DNA, the CDR3 is TGTGCCAGCAGTTCACGGGAACAGGGGGCAGCCTACGAGCAGTACTTC. This codes for CASSSREQGAAYEQYF.

The chain recombines TRBV29-1 with TRBJ2-1; D not certain. The CDR3 covers 13 residues. Per the germline V gene, CDR1 is SQVTM and CDR2 is ANQGSEA. V was cut by 3 bases and J by 7 bases, with 13 bases left in between. CDR3 DNA: TGCAGCGTTGATGTTAATGGCAAAAATGAGCAGTTCTTC. This codes for CSVDVNGKNEQFF.